The next 25 T cell receptor beta chains were all read from a single sample in a study of CD8 T cells in Susac syndrome. It was with random hexamers that roughly 0.5 to 1 ug RNA was reverse transcribed. TCRdb redid the calling of the immunoSEQ multiplex PCR reads with MiXCR, one entry per CDR3 protein. Counted here are some 130,000 distinct CDR3 sequences, just under 95% occurring once; the ten biggest clones make up about 0.18%. The sequenced material came from CD8+ T cells from PBMCs. The source is a human donor with Susac syndrome.

The chain couples TRBV28 to TRBJ1-5, with D hard to call. V shed 8 bases and J shed 3 bases, with 5 bases lying between them. The CDR3 runs 11 residues. Germline loops: CDR1 MDHEN, CDR2 SYDVKM. The CDR3 here is CASGSNQPQHF. Here the CDR3 DNA reads TGTGCCAGCGGGTCCAATCAGCCCCAGCATTTT.

This clonotype was counted a single time. The gene calls are TRBV9 and TRBJ2-5, with D perhaps matching TRBD1 (7 bases). V lost 0 bases, J lost 9 bases, and 24 bases lay in between. The germline V gene has CDR1 SGDLS and CDR2 YYNGEE. This CDR3 contains 17 residues. The CDR3 sequence is CASSVVPWEALQGAQYF. CDR3 nucleotide sequence: TGTGCCAGCAGCGTAGTTCCGTGGGAGGCTCTCCAGGGGGCCCAGTACTTC.

CDR3 residues: CASSSSLREPYNEQFF. The CDR3 nucleotides read TGCGCCAGCAGCTCCTCCTTGCGGGAGCCATACAATGAGCAGTTCTTC. The chain employs TRBV4-1 and TRBJ2-1; TRBD2 matches 7 bases. CDR3 length: 16 residues. Germline V gene data show CDR1 as MGHRA and CDR2 as YSYEKL. The V and J ends lost 5 bases and 4 bases, in that order; junction bases with no gene match: 11.

In this sample, this clonotype turned up a few times. V is TRBV7-9 and J is TRBJ1-1; no definite D call. Per the germline V gene, CDR1 is SEHNR and CDR2 is FQNEAQ (reference sequence). V lost 1 base, J lost 0 bases, and 6 bases lay in between. The CDR3 spans 14 residues. The CDR3 protein is CASSLVGLNTEAFF. The CDR3 nucleotides are TGTGCCAGCAGCTTAGTAGGCTTGAACACTGAAGCTTTCTTT.

The chain joins TRBV20-1 to TRBJ2-1; 14 bases are a match to TRBD2. The trim removed 6 bases at V and 5 bases at J, leaving 15 bases unmatched. Germline CDR1 DFQATT, CDR2 SNEGSKA (reference sequence). The CDR3 is made up of 18 amino acids. CDR3 DNA sequence: TGCAGTGCCAGGGGACTAGCGGGAGATCCCCTTAGGGACAATGAGCAGTTCTTC. This sequence encodes CSARGLAGDPLRDNEQFF.

The CDR3 protein is CASSLTAGWETQYF. CDR3 nucleotides: TGTGCCAGCAGCTTAACCGCAGGGTGGGAGACCCAGTACTTC. The chain employs TRBV11-2 and TRBJ2-5; D possibly corresponds to TRBD1 (5 bases). Trimming took 2 bases from V and 5 from J, leaving 12 bases between them. Germline values: CDR1 SGHAT, CDR2 FQNNGV. The CDR3 runs 14 residues.

This chain connects TRBV29-1 to TRBJ1-2, with D unclear. The CDR3 runs 12 residues. CDR1 is SQVTM, CDR2 ANQGSEA, per germline. V was pared by 0 bases and J by 7 bases, with 9 bases between. The chain's CDR3 is CSVEDRGSGYTF. CDR3 nucleotides: TGCAGCGTTGAAGATCGTGGTAGTGGCTACACCTTC.

This rearrangement joins TRBV12-3 or TRBV12-4 to TRBJ1-1; TRBD1 matches at 8 bases. This CDR3 has 15 residues. With V trimmed by 3 bases and J by 6 bases, 9 bases remained unmatched. CDR3 region: CASSFPLGTGPEAFF. CDR3 nucleotide sequence: TGTGCCAGCAGTTTCCCCCTAGGGACAGGCCCTGAAGCTTTCTTT.

The V call is TRBV29-1, the J call TRBJ2-2; D is unresolved. The V gene lost 7 bases and the J gene lost 3 bases, with 18 bases spanning the gap. The germline CDR1 and CDR2 sequences are SQVTM and ANQGSEA. There are 15 residues in the CDR3. CDR3 amino acids: CSAPRPPLDTGELFF. In nucleotides, the CDR3 is TGCAGCGCCCCCCGGCCCCCTTTAGACACCGGGGAGCTGTTTTTT.

The chain uses TRBV29-1 and TRBJ2-4; D not certain. Germline lookup yields CDR1 SQVTM and CDR2 ANQGSEA. This CDR3 region has 16 residues. Trimming removed 2 bases at V and 0 bases at J, with 14 bases between. The CDR3 nucleotides are TGCAGCGTTGAACTCGCCACTGCCTTAGCCAAAAACATTCAGTACTTC. It yields the protein CSVELATALAKNIQYF.

The chain recombines TRBV20-1 with TRBJ2-1, with D perhaps TRBD2 (6 bases). The CDR3 sequence is 15 residues long. CDR1 and CDR2 from the germline V gene are DFQATT and SNEGSKA (reference sequence). Between the trimmed V and J ends, which lost 7 bases and 5 bases, there was a span of 21 bases. The CDR3 here is CSVGKGGAVNNEQFF. The CDR3 DNA reads as TGCAGTGTGGGGAAAGGCGGGGCCGTTAACAATGAGCAGTTCTTC.

V gene TRBV3-1 combines with J gene TRBJ2-5; 10 nucleotides align to TRBD2. The germline V gene has CDR1 LGHDT and CDR2 YNNKEL (reference sequence). J gave up 3 bases and V 4 bases, and 8 bases lay outside the gene matches. The CDR3 is 16 amino acids. Here the CDR3 DNA reads TGTGCCAGCAGCCGCAGGCTAGCGGGAGTAGAAGAGACCCAGTACTTC. Translation: CASSRRLAGVEETQYF.

The CDR3 is CASSPGAGAGYEQYF. In DNA form, the CDR3 reads TGTGCCAGCAGCCCGGGAGCGGGAGCGGGCTACGAGCAGTACTTC. The V and J genes are TRBV7-9 and TRBJ2-7; the match to TRBD2 covers 8 bases. The ends lost 5 bases at V and 3 bases at J; junction bases unmatched: 9. The length of the CDR3 is 15 residues. The V gene's germline CDR1 is SEHNR and CDR2 FQNEAQ (reference sequence).

This clonotype appeared a single time. The rearrangement links TRBV14 to TRBJ1-2; perhaps TRBD1 as D (6 bases). CDR3 length: 17 residues. The ends were cut back, 0 bases at V and 6 bases at J, with 20 bases in the middle. CDR1 is SGHDN and CDR2 is FVKESK in the germline V gene. As DNA, the CDR3 is TGTGCCAGCAGCCAAGATAGGGGGGGGCTCCTTAGGGATGGCTACACCTTC. It codes for CASSQDRGGLLRDGYTF. Full variable domain (rest looked up from reference TRBV14 and TRBJ1-2): EAGVTQFPSHSVIEKGQTVTLRCDPISGHDNLYWYRRVMGKEIKFLLHFVKESKQDESGMPNNRFLAERTGGTYSTLKVQPAELEDSGVYFCASSQDRGGLLRDGYTFGSGTRLTVV.

V and J are TRBV13 and TRBJ1-2; D is unclear. Germline loops: CDR1 PRHDT, CDR2 FYEKMQ (reference sequence). The V end lost 0 bases, the J end lost 5 bases, and 10 bases lay between the germline ends. CDR3 length: 14 residues. The CDR3 DNA sequence: TGTGCCAGCAGCTTAGGGCGGTCCTCGTATGGCTACACCTTC. Protein: CASSLGRSSYGYTF.

The rearrangement joins TRBV5-1 to TRBJ2-1; TRBD1 agrees at 7 bases. This CDR3 contains 15 residues. CDR1 and CDR2 (germline): SGHRS, YFSETQ. The V gene end was trimmed by 4 bases and the J gene end by 5 bases; junction bases not matched to a gene: 9. The CDR3 sequence is CASSDDREGNNEQFF. The CDR3 DNA reads TGCGCCAGCAGCGACGACAGGGAAGGGAACAATGAGCAGTTCTTC.

This clonotype was seen more than once but under ten times. The chain links TRBV10-3 to TRBJ1-1; D is perhaps TRBD1 (5 bases). The V gene's germline CDR1 is ENHRY and CDR2 SYGVKD. Trimming removed 4 bases at V and 5 bases at J, with 5 bases between. CDR3 length: 11 amino acids. This CDR3 reads CAISAGTEAFF. DNA for the CDR3: TGTGCCATCAGTGCAGGGACTGAAGCTTTCTTT.

The chain uses TRBV6-5 and TRBJ2-5, with D perhaps TRBD1 or TRBD2 (5 bases each). Deletions cut 4 bases from V and 4 bases from J, with 10 bases between. CDR1 MNHEY and CDR2 SVGAGI come from the germline V gene. CDR3 length: 13 residues. The DNA for the CDR3 is TGTGCCAGCAGTTCGGGTGGGGGAGAGACCCAGTACTTC. This translates into CASSSGGGETQYF.

This clonotype has only one observation. This sequence joins TRBV4-1 and TRBJ2-7, with 9 bases fitting TRBD1. This CDR3 has 15 amino acids. J lost 1 base, V lost 5 bases, and 6 bases had no gene match. The germline V gene encodes CDR1 MGHRA and CDR2 YSYEKL. CDR3 DNA: TGCGCCAGCAGCGCCCGGGACAGGGCTTCCTACGAGCAGTACTTC. Its protein is CASSARDRASYEQYF.

This chain joins TRBV24-1 and TRBJ2-3; D uncertain. The CDR3 loop spans 14 amino acids. Trimming removed 5 bases from V and 0 bases from J, with 8 bases in between. The germline CDR1 and CDR2 sequences are KGHDR and SFDVKD. The CDR3 bases are TGTGCCACCAGTGTCCGCGGTAGCACAGATACGCAGTATTTT. Protein: CATSVRGSTDTQYF.

The chain recombines TRBV27 with TRBJ2-7; 10 positions agree with TRBD1. J gave up 4 bases and V 6 bases, and 12 bases lay outside the gene matches. The V gene's germline CDR1 is MNHEY and CDR2 SMNVEV (reference sequence). The CDR3 length is 16 residues. CDR3 in amino acids: CASRPMPGQGSYEQYF. The CDR3 nucleotides read TGTGCCAGCAGACCTATGCCGGGACAGGGGTCATACGAGCAGTACTTC.

The chain joins TRBV6-5 to TRBJ1-5; D may be TRBD1 (5 bases). CDR1 is MNHEY, CDR2 SVGAGI, per germline. This CDR3 spans 11 amino acids. The V end was cut by 11 bases, the J end by 6 bases, with 11 bases between. The CDR3 nucleotides read TGTGCCGGCCGGGGGTGTCAGCCCCAGCATTTT. Residues: CAGRGCQPQHF.

The chain employs TRBV18 and TRBJ2-1; the D gene is possibly TRBD2 (5 bases). CDR1 is KGHSH, CDR2 LQKENI, per germline. The CDR3 is 15 residues long. The V end was cut by 4 bases, the J end by 4 bases, with 14 bases between. CDR3 in DNA: TGTGCCAGCTCACGGGGTGGAGGTCGGTACAATGAGCAGTTCTTC. Its protein product is CASSRGGGRYNEQFF.

The V and J genes are TRBV21-1 and TRBJ2-1. TRBV21-1 is assigned pseudogene status. The CDR3 extends over 13 amino acids. The CDR3 protein is CASSIGQINEQFF. The CDR3 bases are TGTGCCAGCAGCATCGGCCAAATCAATGAGCAGTTCTTC.

This clonotype was recorded once. This chain links TRBV7-9 with TRBJ2-3; D unclear. V was clipped by 7 bases and J by 4 bases, with 15 bases between them. CDR1 is SEHNR, CDR2 FQNEAQ, per germline (reference sequence). This CDR3 has 14 amino acids. Written as DNA, the CDR3 is TGTGCCAGCATCCCCCCGATTGAGGCAGATACGCAGTATTTT. Protein sequence: CASIPPIEADTQYF. The variable domain in full, completed from reference TRBV7-9 and TRBJ2-3, reads DTGVSQNPRHKITKRGQNVTFRCDPISEHNRLYWYRQTLGQGPEFLTYFQNEAQLEKSRLLSDRFSAERPKGSFSTLEIQRTEQGDSAMYLCASIPPIEADTQYFGPGTRLTVL.